This T cell receptor (beta chain) was found in a study of blood T cell repertoires in COVID-19. Overall study: From the United States, Italy and Spain came samples of acute and convalescent COVID-19. T cells, B-cell-depleted T cells, or PBMCs provided the cDNA or gDNA that served as material.

The CDR3 has 17 amino acids. After removal of 2 bases from V and 0 bases from J, the junction contained 6 bases not matched to a gene. Germline values: CDR1 KGHSH, CDR2 LQKENI. In the source study's methods: Amplification of reference gene primers was used by the study to estimate nucleated cell counts. TCRdb keeps only in-frame clones here, not all; method: immunoSEQ multiplex PCR. That table is the source of V, J and clone size, and D and trimming were worked out from the DNA. The profile shows around 100,000 clones, roughly nine tenths of them singletons. The source of this sequence is a man aged 50 or older with active COVID-19. The source material was peripheral blood. The chain couples TRBV18 to TRBJ1-5, with 8 nucleotides matching TRBD1. CDR3 in DNA: TGTGCCAGCTCACCAGGACAGGGCATCTATAGCAATCAGCCCCAGCATTTT. Residues: CASSPGQGIYSNQPQHF.